This entry features one TCR beta chain sequence. As yet, its antigen is unknown. This specimen comes from a study of post-analysis software for immune sequencing data. Study context: As for disease course, relapsing-remitting, secondary progressive and progressive-relapsing multiple sclerosis were all included. Study conclusions and caveats: Strong co-clustering by F measure linked samples that shared a preparation batch. The five TRBV segments detected at higher frequency in patients than in controls included TRBV5-6, TRBV5-1 and TRBV20-1. In multiple sclerosis, normalized Chao1 diversity was significantly below that of controls.

Per the germline V gene, CDR1 is SGHTA and CDR2 is FQGNSA. Trimming pared 0 bases from V and 4 bases from J, leaving 8 bases between. This CDR3 comprises 14 residues. Each TCR beta cDNA library carried unique molecular identifiers. Input amounts of about 0.95 to 11 million T cells were used. These gave 500,000 or so cDNA molecules, so each molecule approximated one T cell. One entry per CDR3 protein results from TCRdb running MiXCR on the PCR reads. The table shows roughly 670,000 distinct CDR3 sequences, with approximately 60% occurring only once. Input material: blood. The origin of this receptor is a girl between 2 and 10 years old with multiple sclerosis. This chain joins TRBV7-2 and TRBJ2-3; D gene uncertain. The CDR3 protein is CASSLATEADTQYF. CDR3 in DNA: TGTGCCAGCAGCTTAGCCACAGAGGCAGATACGCAGTATTTT.